Below, one T cell receptor (beta chain) is given with its context. What it binds is unknown. Germline-derived CDR1 and CDR2 are MNHEY and SVGAGI. V gave up 10 bases and J gave up 5 bases; unmatched junction bases: 13. The length of the CDR3 is 15 residues. Method: immunoSEQ multiplex PCR; TCRdb's copy keeps in-frame clones and lacks some. The sample has about 700,000 clones; 74% are singletons. The sample comes from a study of shared clonotypes between healthy human individuals. Study overall: Aged 18 to 49, the donors were a couple of women and a few men. Study-level points and caveats: Sharing across four donors was highest in naive CD4 (approximately 5%) and lowest in memory CD8 (0.4%).

The rearrangement links TRBV6-5 to TRBJ2-2; TRBD2 matches at 7 bases. Sample: memory CD4+ T cells sorted from blood. As for subset: CD45RA-negative fraction. This TCR came from a woman aged 25 to 39 in good health. CDR3 in amino acids: CATMYWGGPTGELFF. The CDR3 bases are TGTGCCACCATGTATTGGGGAGGGCCAACCGGGGAGCTGTTTTTT.